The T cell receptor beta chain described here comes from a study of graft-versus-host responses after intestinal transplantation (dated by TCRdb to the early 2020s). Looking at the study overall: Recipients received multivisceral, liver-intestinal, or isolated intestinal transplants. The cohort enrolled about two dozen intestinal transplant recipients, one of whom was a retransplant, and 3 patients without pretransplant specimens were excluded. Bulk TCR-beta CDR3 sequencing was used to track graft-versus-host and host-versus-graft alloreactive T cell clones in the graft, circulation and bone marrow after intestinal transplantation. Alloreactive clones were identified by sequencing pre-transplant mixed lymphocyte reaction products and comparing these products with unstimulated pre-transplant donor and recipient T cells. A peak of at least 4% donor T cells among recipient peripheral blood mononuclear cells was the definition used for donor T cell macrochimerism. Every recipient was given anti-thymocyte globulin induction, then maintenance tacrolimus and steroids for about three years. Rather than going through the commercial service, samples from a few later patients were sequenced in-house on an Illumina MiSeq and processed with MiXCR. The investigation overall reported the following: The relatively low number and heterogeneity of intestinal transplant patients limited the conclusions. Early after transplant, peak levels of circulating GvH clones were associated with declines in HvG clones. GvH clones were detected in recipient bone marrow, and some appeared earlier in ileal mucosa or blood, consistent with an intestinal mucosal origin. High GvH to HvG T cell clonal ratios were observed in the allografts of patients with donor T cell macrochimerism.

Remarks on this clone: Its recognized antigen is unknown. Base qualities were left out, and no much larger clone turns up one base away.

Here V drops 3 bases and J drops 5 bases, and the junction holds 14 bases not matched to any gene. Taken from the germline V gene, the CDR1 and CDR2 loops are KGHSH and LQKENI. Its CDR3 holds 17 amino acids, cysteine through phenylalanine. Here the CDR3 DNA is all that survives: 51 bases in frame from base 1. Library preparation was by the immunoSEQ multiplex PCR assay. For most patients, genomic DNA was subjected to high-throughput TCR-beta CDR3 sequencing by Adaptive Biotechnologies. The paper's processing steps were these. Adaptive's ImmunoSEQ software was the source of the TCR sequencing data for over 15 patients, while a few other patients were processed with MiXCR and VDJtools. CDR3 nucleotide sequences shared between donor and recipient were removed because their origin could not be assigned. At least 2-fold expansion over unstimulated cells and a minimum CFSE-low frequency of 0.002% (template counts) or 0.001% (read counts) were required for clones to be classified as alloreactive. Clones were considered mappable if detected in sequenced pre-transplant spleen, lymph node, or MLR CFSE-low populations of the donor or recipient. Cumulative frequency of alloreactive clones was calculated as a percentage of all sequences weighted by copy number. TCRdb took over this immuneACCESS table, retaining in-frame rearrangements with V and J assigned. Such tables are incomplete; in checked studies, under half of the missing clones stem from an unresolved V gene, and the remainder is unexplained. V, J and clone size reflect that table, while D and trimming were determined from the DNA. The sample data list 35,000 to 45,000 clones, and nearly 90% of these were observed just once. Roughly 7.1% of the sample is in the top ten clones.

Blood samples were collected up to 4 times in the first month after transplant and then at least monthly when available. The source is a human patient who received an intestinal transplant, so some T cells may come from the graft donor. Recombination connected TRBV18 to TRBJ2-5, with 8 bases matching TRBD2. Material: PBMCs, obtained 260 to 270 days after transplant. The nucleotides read TGTGCCAGCTCACCGAGCAACGTAGCGGGGCTGGGGGAGACCCAGTACTTC. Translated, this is CASSPSNVAGLGETQYF.